This T cell receptor beta chain was obtained from a study of glioma-infiltrating T cells after dendritic cell vaccination. For the study at large: Three intradermal dendritic cell vaccine injections were given every two weeks.

Libraries were prepared by immunoSEQ multiplex PCR; TCRdb keeps only in-frame clonotypes and omits some of them. In the table there are around 73,000 clones, approximately 80% of which are singletons. Patients had residual fresh-frozen tumor tissue and more than two years of survival data. PBMC sampling occurred before vaccination, two weeks after the third dose, and at progression. Looked up from germline, CDR1 is MNHNS and CDR2 is SASEGT. There are 15 residues in the CDR3. V lost 10 bases to trimming and J lost 2 bases; unmatched junction nucleotides: 10. The source of this sequence is a human donor with glioblastoma. The starting material was blood, obtained before dendritic cell vaccination. The chain is built from TRBV6-1 and TRBJ2-1; TRBD2 agrees at 8 bases. The CDR3 loop reads CATTLSGSPYNEQFF. In nucleotides, the CDR3 is TGTGCCACCACTCTGAGCGGGAGCCCCTACAATGAGCAGTTCTTC.